Only one count was recorded for the clone carrying this T cell receptor beta chain. The data originate from a study of blood T cell repertoires in COVID-19. At the level of the study: COVID-19 samples, acute and convalescent, were from the United States, Italy and Spain. PBMCs, B-cell-depleted T cells, or T cells provided the cDNA or gDNA that made up the material.

Some clones are missing from TCRdb's copy, which holds only in-frame ones; the method was immunoSEQ multiplex PCR. The sample holds 150,000 to 200,000 clones, about 77% seen once. The TCR sequence derives from a woman between 45 and 65 years old with acute COVID-19. The source material was PBMCs or T cells enriched from blood (not recorded which).

CDR3 loop: CASSLRGLGFEQFF. The CDR3 nucleotides read TGTGCCAGCAGCTTGCGGGGTTTAGGCTTTGAGCAGTTCTTC. This chain links TRBV5-8 with TRBJ2-1; tentative D call: TRBD2 (5 bases). Germline V CDR1 and CDR2: SGHTS, YDEGEE. CDR3 length: 14 amino acids. V lost 1 base and J 9 bases, leaving 14 bases between the germline ends.